This T cell receptor (beta chain) was retrieved from a study of CD8 T cells in ankylosing spondylitis. CDR1 and CDR2 from the germline V gene are SSHAT and FNYEAQ (reference sequence). The CDR3 totals 14 residues. This clonotype was seen repeatedly, ten times or more. What it recognizes is unknown. The junction departs from germline at one end; a sequencing error may be responsible. Scientists made TCR beta libraries using quantitative 5'-RACE with molecular barcodes. MiXCR, applied by TCRdb to the 5' RACE reads, yields one record per CDR3 protein. The sample yields a few hundred thousand distinct CDR3 sequences, 20% to 25% seen once. Study-level points and caveats: CD8+ cells made up the disease-linked clones, which were relatively rare in peripheral blood. Disease-linked clones reportedly showed significant enrichment in matched ankylosing spondylitis synovial fluid. A motif of eight or nine highly homologous TCR beta variants was seen as apparently characteristic of ankylosing spondylitis blood.

Sequenced material: blood, either unsorted or a sorted T cell fraction (not recorded which). The chain uses TRBV7-7 and TRBJ2-3; D unclear. The TCR comes from a male donor with ankylosing spondylitis. The CDR3 spells CASSLVYTSDTQYF. The CDR3, as DNA: TGTGCTAGCAGCTTAGTATACACCTCAGATACGCAGTATTTT.